The clone carrying this TCR beta chain was seen a handful of times. This record belongs to a study of blood T cell repertoires in COVID-19. This table comes from immunoSEQ multiplex PCR, and its TCRdb copy is limited to in-frame clones, with some not included. The sample includes under 200,000 clones, 70% to 85% of them seen just once. CDR3 length: 17 amino acids. Per germline, CDR1 SNHLY and CDR2 FYNNEI. Trimming stripped 7 bases from V and 5 bases from J, with 21 bases between. The chain links TRBV2 to TRBJ1-6; D possibly corresponds to TRBD1 (6 bases). This sequence originates from a man aged 45-60 years who had recovered from COVID-19. Input material: PBMCs or T cells enriched from blood (not recorded which). In nucleotides, the CDR3 is TGTGCCAGCAAAGTCCGGGGGGGCCCAATTCATAATTCACCCCTCCACTTT. Amino acid sequence: CASKVRGGPIHNSPLHF.